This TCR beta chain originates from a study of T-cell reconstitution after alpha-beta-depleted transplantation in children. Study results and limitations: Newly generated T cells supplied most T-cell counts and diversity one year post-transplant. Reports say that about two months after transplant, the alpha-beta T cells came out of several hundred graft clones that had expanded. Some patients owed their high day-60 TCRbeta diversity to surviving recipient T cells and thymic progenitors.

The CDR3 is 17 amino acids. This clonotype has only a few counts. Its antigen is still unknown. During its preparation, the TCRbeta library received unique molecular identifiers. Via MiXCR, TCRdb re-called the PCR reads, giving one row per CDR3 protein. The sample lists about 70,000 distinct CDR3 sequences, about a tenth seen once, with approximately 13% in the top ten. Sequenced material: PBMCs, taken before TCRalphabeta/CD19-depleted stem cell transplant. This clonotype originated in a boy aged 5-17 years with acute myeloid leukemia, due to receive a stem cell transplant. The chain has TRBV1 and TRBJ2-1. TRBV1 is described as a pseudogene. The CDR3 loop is CTSSQDRGLSSYNEQFF. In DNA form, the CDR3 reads TGCACCAGCAGCCAAGATCGTGGCTTGAGCTCCTACAATGAGCAGTTCTTC.